The rows below give T cell receptor beta chains drawn from one sample of a study of T-cell memory formation after mild COVID-19. MiXCR, applied by TCRdb to the 5' RACE reads, yields one record per CDR3 protein. The repertoire holds around 190,000 distinct CDR3 sequences, with under 20% as singletons. The sample comprised PBMCs or a T cell subset sorted from them (not recorded which). Receptors were obtained from a man aged 18 to 30 who had mild COVID-19 (a few samples of this study predate the infection). Cell type and time point are not known. Both conserved end residues are part of each CDR3. The order of the fields is V gene, J gene, clone size, CDR3 protein. Rows give clone size only sometimes, using once, few, many, or a class for an expanded clone.

TRBV6-2/TRBV6-3	TRBJ1-1	.	CASSLQGGAEAFF
TRBV12-3/TRBV12-4	TRBJ2-3	.	CASSLFGGASTDTQYF
TRBV2	TRBJ2-1	few	CASTQGAQGDEQFF
TRBV4-1	TRBJ2-7	few	CASSQVGWAFSYEQYF
TRBV4-1	TRBJ2-3	.	CASSQEPSGLSSTQYF
TRBV11-2	TRBJ1-1	many	CASSLGQSNTEAFF
TRBV7-9	TRBJ1-1	few	CASSHRGQLNTEAFF
TRBV7-3	TRBJ1-1	.	CASSLMTGGSLNTEAFF
TRBV4-2	TRBJ1-4	.	CASSQGGGGATTRLFF
TRBV5-1	TRBJ2-5	.	CASSLASGTSGGPRAQYF
TRBV7-8	TRBJ2-3	few	CASRARFASTQYF
TRBV12-3/TRBV12-4	TRBJ1-4	.	CASSRPAGSPGEKLFF
TRBV14	TRBJ1-2	.	CASSPHQGRGDYGYTF
TRBV12-3/TRBV12-4	TRBJ1-5	.	CASRAIGGDQPQHF
TRBV7-2	TRBJ2-5	few	CASSLQAFRETQYF
TRBV29-1	TRBJ1-5	.	CSAGTGFGNQPQHF
TRBV6-6	TRBJ1-1	few	CASTIGDTEAFF
TRBV7-9	TRBJ1-5	few	CASGGTGQPQHF
TRBV20-1	TRBJ1-3	once	CSAPGVFSGSGNTIYF
TRBV10-2	TRBJ2-4	.	CASSPEGQGNIQYF
TRBV4-3	TRBJ2-7	.	CASSQAAGLGYEQYF
TRBV5-6	TRBJ1-2	many	CASSTAGQGYYGYTF
TRBV5-6	TRBJ2-3	few	CASSLVIEGTDTQYF
TRBV7-8	TRBJ1-6	.	CASSGDSGLTLHF
TRBV7-2	TRBJ2-3	.	CASSLSGRNTGRGDTQYF
TRBV20-1	TRBJ2-3	few	CSAAAGAATDTQYF
TRBV4-2	TRBJ1-5	.	CASSQVRGGNQPQHF
TRBV12-3/TRBV12-4	TRBJ2-1	few	CANTGQGISNEQFF
TRBV18	TRBJ2-3	few	CASSPPRGGDTQYF
TRBV7-9	TRBJ1-1	many	CASSNNRDPRKAFF
TRBV7-3	TRBJ2-3	few	CASSQGVYADTQYF
TRBV20-1	TRBJ2-4	few	CSAQNALAKNIQYF
TRBV5-1	TRBJ2-2	few	CASSMTDTGELFF
TRBV7-2	TRBJ2-1	.	CASSSTRDNEQFF
TRBV12-3/TRBV12-4	TRBJ2-4	few	CASSLGDRADIQYF
TRBV7-3	TRBJ2-1	few	CASSPGAGPYNEQFF
TRBV28	TRBJ1-1	few	CASSRPFAEAFF
TRBV6-5	TRBJ1-1	few	CASSYLGTEAFF
TRBV11-2	TRBJ1-3	few	CASRLVDTIYF
TRBV5-1	TRBJ1-1	.	CASSLPSDGEAFF
TRBV7-2	TRBJ2-7	many	CASSSQLGGYEQYF
TRBV4-3	TRBJ2-1	few	CASSQDPGGPFNEQFF
TRBV20-1	TRBJ2-5	few	CSARGGWETQYF
TRBV15	TRBJ2-5	.	CATSRDFTGGRETQYF
TRBV6-2/TRBV6-3	TRBJ2-5	.	CAPPRETQYF
TRBV5-1	TRBJ2-5	few	CASSLVGLAGETQYF
TRBV18	TRBJ1-6	few	CASSPPFKSPLHF
TRBV7-2	TRBJ1-3	.	CASILEATGNTIYF
TRBV4-1	TRBJ1-4	.	CASSQPGRREKLFF
TRBV2	TRBJ2-7	few	CASSGNAAYEQYF
TRBV14	TRBJ1-1	.	CASSQVGEAFF
TRBV4-3	TRBJ1-1	.	CASTGGLNTEAFF
TRBV7-2	TRBJ2-1	few	CASSLGASLSDEQFF
TRBV29-1	TRBJ2-1	.	CSVVTHNEQFF
TRBV12-3/TRBV12-4	TRBJ1-6	.	CASSLMGQGNSPLHF